A selection of T cell receptor beta chains follows, all from one sample in a study of T cell repertoires in cytomegalovirus infection. These receptors' antigens are unknown. TCRdb reprocessed the reads with MiXCR, giving one entry per CDR3 protein. The data contain 45,000 to 75,000 distinct CDR3 sequences, around 30% of them singletons. Input material: PBMCs, sequenced either directly or after in vitro stimulation (not recorded which). All receptors derive from a human donor in good health (CMV status not recorded). Some clones in this sample may be carry-over from other donors' samples. Both conserved end residues are part of each CDR3. The D gene is left open where the match is weak. Size is omitted from some rows. Given values are once, few, many or a class for expanded clones.

v_gene: TRBV2; abundance: few; d_gene: -; j_gene: TRBJ2-3; CDR3nt: TGTGCCAGCAGTGGAGGGAGTAGCACAGATACGCAGTATTTT; CDR3aa: CASSGGSSTDTQYF
v_gene: TRBV20-1; abundance: -; d_gene: -; j_gene: TRBJ1-6; CDR3nt: TGCAGTGCTATCTTCGGGGTTGCAAATTCACCCCTCCACTTT; CDR3aa: CSAIFGVANSPLHF
v_gene: TRBV2; abundance: once; d_gene: -; j_gene: TRBJ1-1; CDR3nt: TGTGCCAGCCGCAGGGCTGCTGAAGCTTTCTTT; CDR3aa: CASRRAAEAFF
v_gene: TRBV10-3; abundance: -; d_gene: -; j_gene: TRBJ2-3; CDR3nt: TGTGCCATCAGTGGTAGGGCCTCCCCGGGCACAGATACGCAGTATTTT; CDR3aa: CAISGRASPGTDTQYF
v_gene: TRBV6-2/TRBV6-3; abundance: -; d_gene: -; j_gene: TRBJ1-1; CDR3nt: TGTGCCAGCAGTTACGGGTCGGTAGTCTCGAACACTGAAGCTTTCTTT; CDR3aa: CASSYGSVVSNTEAFF
v_gene: TRBV5-5; abundance: few; d_gene: TRBD1; j_gene: TRBJ1-5; CDR3nt: TGTGCCCGGGGCAGACAGGGATATCAGCCCCAGCATTTT; CDR3aa: CARGRQGYQPQHF
v_gene: TRBV15; abundance: -; d_gene: -; j_gene: TRBJ2-3; CDR3nt: TGTGCCACCAGCAGAGATTCAGGTTACTTTCAGTATTTT; CDR3aa: CATSRDSGYFQYF
v_gene: TRBV4-3; abundance: -; d_gene: -; j_gene: TRBJ1-2; CDR3nt: TGCGCCAGCAGCCCCCACACGGAAGGGTATGGCTACACCTTC; CDR3aa: CASSPHTEGYGYTF
v_gene: TRBV27; abundance: -; d_gene: -; j_gene: TRBJ2-7; CDR3nt: TGTGCCAGCAGTCCCTACGGTTCCTACGAGCAGTACTTC; CDR3aa: CASSPYGSYEQYF
v_gene: TRBV7-6; abundance: -; d_gene: -; j_gene: TRBJ1-4; CDR3nt: TGTGCCAGCAGCTTCGGAGATGAGAGTGAAAAACTGTTTTTT; CDR3aa: CASSFGDESEKLFF
v_gene: TRBV4-1; abundance: many; d_gene: TRBD2; j_gene: TRBJ2-1; CDR3nt: TGCGCCAGCAGCCAATCCACGACTAGCGGGGAACACAATGAGCAGTTCTTC; CDR3aa: CASSQSTTSGEHNEQFF
v_gene: TRBV28; abundance: once; d_gene: -; j_gene: TRBJ2-7; CDR3nt: TGTGCCAGCAGTTTACCTTCAGGGTCCTACGAGCAGTACTTC; CDR3aa: CASSLPSGSYEQYF
v_gene: TRBV28; abundance: many; d_gene: -; j_gene: TRBJ1-2; CDR3nt: TGTGCCAGCAGTCACCTCCCCCAGGGAGGATACTATGGCTACACCTTC; CDR3aa: CASSHLPQGGYYGYTF
v_gene: TRBV4-1; abundance: -; d_gene: -; j_gene: TRBJ2-3; CDR3nt: TGCGCCAGCGGAGGGTTCAACACAGATACGCAGTATTTT; CDR3aa: CASGGFNTDTQYF
v_gene: TRBV11-2; abundance: -; d_gene: -; j_gene: TRBJ1-4; CDR3nt: TGTGCCAGCAGCTCAATCAATCCCATAAAACTGTTTTTT; CDR3aa: CASSSINPIKLFF
v_gene: TRBV7-9; abundance: -; d_gene: -; j_gene: TRBJ1-2; CDR3nt: TGTGCCAGCAGCTCCACAAGACTGTTAGCTAACTATGGCTACACCTTC; CDR3aa: CASSSTRLLANYGYTF
v_gene: TRBV9; abundance: -; d_gene: -; j_gene: TRBJ2-1; CDR3nt: TGTGCCAGCAGCGTCTCGGGACCCTACAATGAGCAGTTCTTC; CDR3aa: CASSVSGPYNEQFF
v_gene: TRBV20-1; abundance: few; d_gene: -; j_gene: TRBJ2-3; CDR3nt: TGCAGCGCCCCGAGTGGGGGCATATCACACACAGATACGCAGTATTTT; CDR3aa: CSAPSGGISHTDTQYF
v_gene: TRBV7-9; abundance: few; d_gene: TRBD1; j_gene: TRBJ1-4; CDR3nt: TGTGCCAGCAGCTTCTGGGACAGGGCTGAAAAACTGTTTTTT; CDR3aa: CASSFWDRAEKLFF
v_gene: TRBV2; abundance: -; d_gene: TRBD1; j_gene: TRBJ1-6; CDR3nt: TGTGCCAGCAGTGAGATGGGACAGGGAACTTCACCCCTCCACTTT; CDR3aa: CASSEMGQGTSPLHF
v_gene: TRBV19; abundance: -; d_gene: -; j_gene: TRBJ1-3; CDR3nt: TGTGCCAGTAGTATCTTAGGGCCCTCTGGAAACACCATATATTTT; CDR3aa: CASSILGPSGNTIYF
v_gene: TRBV7-8; abundance: few; d_gene: -; j_gene: TRBJ1-5; CDR3nt: TGTGCCAGCAGCGTCGAGGCGGATCAGCCCCAGCATTTT; CDR3aa: CASSVEADQPQHF
v_gene: TRBV7-2; abundance: few; d_gene: -; j_gene: TRBJ2-3; CDR3nt: TGTGCCAGCAGCCCGAGACGGCATGCCACAGATACGCAGTATTTT; CDR3aa: CASSPRRHATDTQYF
v_gene: TRBV20-1; abundance: few; d_gene: -; j_gene: TRBJ2-5; CDR3nt: TGCAGTGCTAGATTGGGGACCAGAGGGGAGACCCAGTACTTC; CDR3aa: CSARLGTRGETQYF
v_gene: TRBV20-1; abundance: -; d_gene: -; j_gene: TRBJ1-3; CDR3nt: TGCAGTGCTAGTCGGGGCAACACCATATATTTT; CDR3aa: CSASRGNTIYF
v_gene: TRBV2; abundance: many; d_gene: -; j_gene: TRBJ2-3; CDR3nt: TGTGCCAGCAGTGGGGTCCTAGTTAGGGACACAGATACGCAGTATTTT; CDR3aa: CASSGVLVRDTDTQYF
v_gene: TRBV5-5; abundance: once; d_gene: -; j_gene: TRBJ2-3; CDR3nt: TGTGCCAGCAGCTTGGGGTACACAGATACGCAGTATTTT; CDR3aa: CASSLGYTDTQYF
v_gene: TRBV7-2; abundance: -; d_gene: -; j_gene: TRBJ2-6; CDR3nt: TGTGCCGGCAGCTTAGGCCGGGCTGGGGCCAACGTCCTGACTTTC; CDR3aa: CAGSLGRAGANVLTF
v_gene: TRBV5-4; abundance: -; d_gene: TRBD1; j_gene: TRBJ2-7; CDR3nt: TGTGCCAGCAGCTTGGGGGACAGGATCGAGCAGTACTTC; CDR3aa: CASSLGDRIEQYF
v_gene: TRBV4-1; abundance: -; d_gene: -; j_gene: TRBJ1-5; CDR3nt: TGCGCCAGCAGCCAAACCTCCAGGGGAAATCAGCCCCAGCATTTT; CDR3aa: CASSQTSRGNQPQHF
v_gene: TRBV29-1; abundance: few; d_gene: -; j_gene: TRBJ2-2; CDR3nt: TGCAGCGTAGGGACCTACACCGGGGAGCTGTTTTTT; CDR3aa: CSVGTYTGELFF
v_gene: TRBV6-1; abundance: few; d_gene: -; j_gene: TRBJ2-6; CDR3nt: TGTGCCAGCAGTTCCGGACAGCTTGGGGCCAACGTCCTGACTTTC; CDR3aa: CASSSGQLGANVLTF
v_gene: TRBV7-2; abundance: few; d_gene: -; j_gene: TRBJ2-3; CDR3nt: TGTGCCAGCAGCTTAGGTACTCTAACAGATACGCAGTATTTT; CDR3aa: CASSLGTLTDTQYF
v_gene: TRBV6-1; abundance: -; d_gene: TRBD1; j_gene: TRBJ2-5; CDR3nt: TGTGCCAGCAGTGAAGCTACAGGGGTCACCCAAGAGACCCAGTACTTC; CDR3aa: CASSEATGVTQETQYF
v_gene: TRBV19; abundance: few; d_gene: TRBD2; j_gene: TRBJ2-1; CDR3nt: TGTGCCAGTAGTATAGTGGATAGCGGGGGGAATGAGCAGTTCTTC; CDR3aa: CASSIVDSGGNEQFF
v_gene: TRBV12-3/TRBV12-4; abundance: -; d_gene: -; j_gene: TRBJ2-3; CDR3nt: TGTGCCAGCAGTTTTGAGACGCAGTATTTT; CDR3aa: CASSFETQYF
v_gene: TRBV12-3/TRBV12-4; abundance: -; d_gene: -; j_gene: TRBJ2-1; CDR3nt: TGTGCCAGCAGTGAAACCGTAGGGGGATATGGTGAGCAGTTCTTC; CDR3aa: CASSETVGGYGEQFF
v_gene: TRBV12-3/TRBV12-4; abundance: -; d_gene: -; j_gene: TRBJ2-5; CDR3nt: TGTGCCAGCAGTTCTCTTAGTGGTACCCAGTACTTC; CDR3aa: CASSSLSGTQYF
v_gene: TRBV5-1; abundance: few; d_gene: -; j_gene: TRBJ1-1; CDR3nt: TGCGCCAGCAACCTTAAACAGGGTGCAGTCATGAACACTGAAGCTTTCTTT; CDR3aa: CASNLKQGAVMNTEAFF
v_gene: TRBV6-5; abundance: few; d_gene: TRBD1; j_gene: TRBJ2-6; CDR3nt: TGTGCCAGCAGTTACTCGGGGACAGCAACCTCTGGGGCCAACGTCCTGACTTTC; CDR3aa: CASSYSGTATSGANVLTF
v_gene: TRBV4-1; abundance: -; d_gene: -; j_gene: TRBJ1-3; CDR3nt: TGCGCCAGCAGCCAAGTCCATTCTGGAAACACCATATATTTT; CDR3aa: CASSQVHSGNTIYF
v_gene: TRBV5-5; abundance: many; d_gene: TRBD2; j_gene: TRBJ2-3; CDR3nt: TGTGCCAGCAGCTTGTCGGGACTAGCGGGAGGGCCTGGAGATACGCAGTATTTT; CDR3aa: CASSLSGLAGGPGDTQYF
v_gene: TRBV7-2; abundance: few; d_gene: TRBD2; j_gene: TRBJ2-5; CDR3nt: TGTGCCAGCAGCTTGGGCGGGAGAGGGAGGGAGACCCAGTACTTC; CDR3aa: CASSLGGRGRETQYF
v_gene: TRBV6-6; abundance: -; d_gene: -; j_gene: TRBJ2-1; CDR3nt: TGTGCCAGCAGTCCCGGGGGCAGGAAAGGTAACAATGAGCAGTTCTTC; CDR3aa: CASSPGGRKGNNEQFF
v_gene: TRBV6-1; abundance: once; d_gene: TRBD1; j_gene: TRBJ2-7; CDR3nt: TGTGCCAGCAGTGACTGGGACAGGGGTTCCTACGAGCAGTACTTC; CDR3aa: CASSDWDRGSYEQYF
v_gene: TRBV10-3; abundance: few; d_gene: -; j_gene: TRBJ1-5; CDR3nt: TGTGCCATCAGTGAGTCGGGGGGGCAGCGCAATCAGCCCCAGCATTTT; CDR3aa: CAISESGGQRNQPQHF
v_gene: TRBV19; abundance: -; d_gene: -; j_gene: TRBJ2-3; CDR3nt: TGTGCCAGTAGTATAGATCCCTCGTCAGATACGCAGTATTTT; CDR3aa: CASSIDPSSDTQYF
v_gene: TRBV3-1; abundance: many; d_gene: TRBD1; j_gene: TRBJ2-1; CDR3nt: TGTGCCAGCAGCCAACAGGGGGTCCGGTATGAGCAGTTCTTC; CDR3aa: CASSQQGVRYEQFF
v_gene: TRBV19; abundance: -; d_gene: TRBD1; j_gene: TRBJ1-1; CDR3nt: TGTGCCAGTAGTTTTGGACAGGGGACTGAAGCTTTCTTT; CDR3aa: CASSFGQGTEAFF